The entry below gives a single T cell receptor beta chain sequence along with its context. The antigen is not known. Described time point: after neoadjuvant nivolumab, at surgical resection. This entry comes from a study of neoadjuvant anti-PD-1 for oral cavity cancer. Data came from immunoSEQ multiplex PCR; TCRdb stores just in-frame clones and leaves some out. The table includes around 8,000 clones, less than 75% detected once. Germline values: CDR1 SGHTA, CDR2 FQGNSA. Trimming pared 4 bases from V and 0 bases from J, leaving 6 bases between. The CDR3 consists of 13 residues. Whole-study findings and limits: Pretreatment Treg/Th17 ratio correlated inversely with post-treatment tumor clonality.

The source of this sequence is a person between 35 and 79 years old with oral cavity squamous cell carcinoma. The specimen was PBMCs, collected after nivolumab (anti-PD-1) treatment. The J gene is TRBJ1-2, the V gene TRBV7-2; D is unclear. DNA of the CDR3: TGTGCCAGCAGCTCCAGAGCTAACTATGGCTACACCTTC. The encoded protein is CASSSRANYGYTF.